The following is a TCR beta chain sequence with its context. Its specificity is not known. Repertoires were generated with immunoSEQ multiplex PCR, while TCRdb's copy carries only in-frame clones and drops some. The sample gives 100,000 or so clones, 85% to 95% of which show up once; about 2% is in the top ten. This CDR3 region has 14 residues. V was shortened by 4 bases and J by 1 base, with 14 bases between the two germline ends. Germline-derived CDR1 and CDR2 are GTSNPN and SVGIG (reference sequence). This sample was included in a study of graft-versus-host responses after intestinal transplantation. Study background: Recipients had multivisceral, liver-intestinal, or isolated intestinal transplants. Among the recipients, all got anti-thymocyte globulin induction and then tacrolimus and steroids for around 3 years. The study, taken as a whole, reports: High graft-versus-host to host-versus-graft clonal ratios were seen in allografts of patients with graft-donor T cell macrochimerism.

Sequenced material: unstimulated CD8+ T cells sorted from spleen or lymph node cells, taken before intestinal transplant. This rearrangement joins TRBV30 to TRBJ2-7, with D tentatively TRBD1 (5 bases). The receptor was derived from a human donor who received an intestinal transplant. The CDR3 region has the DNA TGTGCCTGGAACCCCAGGGATGGGTCCTACGAGCAGTACTTC. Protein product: CAWNPRDGSYEQYF.